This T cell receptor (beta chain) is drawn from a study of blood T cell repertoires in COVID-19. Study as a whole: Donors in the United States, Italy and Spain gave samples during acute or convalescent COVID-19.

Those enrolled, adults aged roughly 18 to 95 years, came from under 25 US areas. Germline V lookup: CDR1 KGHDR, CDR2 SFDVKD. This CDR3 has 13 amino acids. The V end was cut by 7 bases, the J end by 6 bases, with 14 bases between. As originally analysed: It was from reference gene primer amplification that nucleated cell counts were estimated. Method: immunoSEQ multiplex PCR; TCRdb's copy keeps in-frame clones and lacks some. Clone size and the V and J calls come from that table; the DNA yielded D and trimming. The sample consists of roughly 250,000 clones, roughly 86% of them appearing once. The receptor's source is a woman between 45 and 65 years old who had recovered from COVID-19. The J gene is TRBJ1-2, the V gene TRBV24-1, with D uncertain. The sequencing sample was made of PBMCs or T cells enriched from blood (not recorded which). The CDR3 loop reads CATSSSNFNGYTF. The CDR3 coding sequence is TGTGCCACCAGCTCCTCCAACTTTAATGGCTACACCTTC.